A selection of T cell receptor beta chains follows, all from one sample in a study of blood T cell repertoires in COVID-19. TCRdb's copy holds only in-frame clones and misses some; the assay was immunoSEQ multiplex PCR. There are about 12,000 clones in the sample; approximately 73% occur only once, and over 25% lies in the top ten. Sequencing used peripheral blood. Receptors were obtained from a human donor in a cohort sampled during active COVID-19. Both conserved end residues are part of each CDR3. The D gene is left open where the match is weak. The listing skips clone size in some rows; elsewhere it reads once, few, many or a size class.

size,J,V,D,CDR3,DNA
-,TRBJ2-1,TRBV29-1,TRBD1,CSVEGQGGSYNEQFF,TGCAGCGTTGAAGGACAGGGGGGTTCCTACAATGAGCAGTTCTTC
-,TRBJ2-2,TRBV29-1,TRBD2,CSVAGTSGRNTGELFF,TGCAGCGTGGCTGGGACTAGCGGGAGGAACACCGGGGAGCTGTTTTTT
-,TRBJ2-7,TRBV7-2,TRBD1,CASSLAQRTGPLEQYF,TGTGCCAGCAGCTTAGCGCAGCGGACAGGGCCCCTCGAGCAGTACTTC
-,TRBJ2-1,TRBV19,-,CASSAGWANNEQFF,TGTGCCAGTAGTGCAGGGTGGGCTAACAATGAGCAGTTCTTC
-,TRBJ1-2,TRBV7-9,-,CASSLDGGYTF,TGTGCCAGCAGCTTAGACGGGGGCTACACCTTC
-,TRBJ2-5,TRBV25-1,-,CASSYLRTETQYF,TGTGCCAGCAGTTACCTTAGAACGGAGACCCAGTACTTC
-,TRBJ1-2,TRBV9,-,CASSVDRYGYTF,TGTGCCAGCAGCGTAGATCGGTATGGCTACACCTTC
-,TRBJ2-1,TRBV10-1,TRBD2,CASSKLAGVHNEQFF,TGCGCCAGCAGTAAACTAGCGGGAGTGCACAATGAGCAGTTCTTC
-,TRBJ2-5,TRBV27,TRBD2,CASSAPGGRKTQYF,TGTGCCAGCAGTGCCCCGGGAGGGCGGAAGACCCAGTACTTC
-,TRBJ1-6,TRBV28,-,CASTLRTQGYSPLHF,TGTGCCAGCACCCTTCGGACCCAGGGTTATTCACCCCTCCACTTT
-,TRBJ2-1,TRBV7-7,TRBD2,CASSLGAGGLAGYYNEQFF,TGTGCTAGCAGCTTAGGCGCAGGGGGACTAGCGGGGTACTACAATGAGCAGTTCTTC
few,TRBJ1-6,TRBV2,-,CASSEQGRSPLHF,TGTGCCAGCAGTGAGCAGGGGCGGTCACCCCTCCACTTT
-,TRBJ2-7,TRBV5-6,TRBD1,CASSRQGLYEQYF,TGTGCCAGCAGCCGACAGGGCCTCTACGAGCAGTACTTC
-,TRBJ2-2,TRBV2,TRBD1,CASLGQVTGELFF,TGTGCCAGCTTGGGACAGGTGACCGGGGAGCTGTTTTTT
-,TRBJ1-2,TRBV15,-,CATSRVPRANYGYTF,TGTGCCACCAGCAGAGTTCCTCGAGCTAACTATGGCTACACCTTC
few,TRBJ1-5,TRBV19,TRBD1,CASKDRGNQPQHF,TGTGCCAGTAAGGACAGGGGCAATCAGCCCCAGCATTTT
-,TRBJ2-2,TRBV5-1,-,CASHDQGFGGELFF,TGCGCCAGCCACGACCAGGGGTTCGGCGGGGAGCTGTTTTTT
-,TRBJ1-6,TRBV7-9,TRBD1,CASSQGQGGNSPLHF,TGTGCCAGCAGCCAGGGACAGGGGGGAAATTCACCCCTCCACTTT
-,TRBJ1-5,TRBV12-2,-,CASRLGGGSNQPQHF,TGTGCAAGTCGCTTAGGGGGGGGGAGCAATCAGCCCCAGCATTTT
medium-sized,TRBJ1-5,TRBV9,-,CASSVGTHSNQPQHF,TGTGCCAGCAGCGTAGGGACACATAGCAATCAGCCCCAGCATTTT
-,TRBJ2-5,TRBV7-9,TRBD2,CASSPRGGVGETQYF,TGTGCCAGCAGCCCCCGGGGGGGCGTTGGAGAGACCCAGTACTTC
-,TRBJ2-3,TRBV27,TRBD1,CASSPRQGPTDTQYF,TGTGCCAGCAGTCCCAGACAGGGTCCCACAGATACGCAGTATTTT
-,TRBJ2-7,TRBV5-5,-,CASSSLRDGGYEQYF,TGTGCCAGCAGCTCCCTCCGGGACGGGGGATACGAGCAGTACTTC
-,TRBJ2-5,TRBV4-1,-,CASSQEWPSRETQYF,TGCGCCAGCAGCCAAGAGTGGCCATCGCGGGAGACCCAGTACTTC
-,TRBJ2-2,TRBV7-3,TRBD2,CASSEAGGSGELFF,TGTGCCAGCAGCGAAGCGGGAGGGTCCGGGGAGCTGTTTTTT
-,TRBJ1-5,TRBV25-1,TRBD1,CARVGQGTSNQPQHF,TGTGCCAGAGTGGGACAGGGGACTAGCAATCAGCCCCAGCATTTT
-,TRBJ2-3,TRBV19,-,CASSIPGVGTDTQYF,TGTGCCAGTAGTATACCGGGGGTTGGCACAGATACGCAGTATTTT
-,TRBJ2-2,TRBV27,-,CASKAVFGGTGELFF,TGTGCCAGTAAAGCAGTTTTCGGCGGAACCGGGGAGCTGTTTTTT
-,TRBJ1-5,TRBV19,TRBD1,CASSINRGRNQPQHF,TGTGCCAGTAGTATAAACAGGGGCCGCAATCAGCCCCAGCATTTT